This passage covers 2 T cell receptor beta chains from one sample sequenced in a study of blood T cells in healthy people across ages (dated by TCRdb to the mid-2010s). Libraries were made using 5' RACE. Sequenced on an Illumina HiSeq 2500. A second roughly 6 to 11 cycle PCR used a sample-barcoded 5' primer and a J-beta primer mix. TCRdb reworked the public reads: Q25 trimming with fastp, MiXCR clone assembly, productive beta chains retained. Each entry is one CDR3 protein sequence, shown with its most common DNA and genes. This sample is represented by around 1,600,000 distinct CDR3 sequences; about 45% of them were singletons. The top ten constitute about 4% of the sample. Input material: blood. The receptor set was obtained from a woman aged 18-29 years in good health.

The V and J genes are TRBV5-1 and TRBJ2-3, with a weak D call TRBD2 (6 bases). From germline, CDR1 is SGHRS and CDR2 YFSETQ. Trimming pared 2 bases from V and 3 bases from J, leaving 10 bases between. This CDR3 has 14 residues. The DNA for the CDR3 is TGCGCCAGCAGCTTTGCGGGGCAAACAGATACGCAGTATTTT. The encoded protein is CASSFAGQTDTQYF.

With regard to this clonotype: Compared with germline, one end of the junction differs, possibly owing to a read error. The CDR3 spells CASSLGSFRDRKEIQYF. CDR3 bases: TGTGCCAGCAGCTTAGGATCCTTCCGGGACAGGAAAGAGATCCAGTACTTC. V usage is TRBV7-6 and J usage is TRBJ2-5; 8 bases align to TRBD1. Germline loops: CDR1 SGHVS, CDR2 FNYEAQ. This CDR3 has 17 amino acids.